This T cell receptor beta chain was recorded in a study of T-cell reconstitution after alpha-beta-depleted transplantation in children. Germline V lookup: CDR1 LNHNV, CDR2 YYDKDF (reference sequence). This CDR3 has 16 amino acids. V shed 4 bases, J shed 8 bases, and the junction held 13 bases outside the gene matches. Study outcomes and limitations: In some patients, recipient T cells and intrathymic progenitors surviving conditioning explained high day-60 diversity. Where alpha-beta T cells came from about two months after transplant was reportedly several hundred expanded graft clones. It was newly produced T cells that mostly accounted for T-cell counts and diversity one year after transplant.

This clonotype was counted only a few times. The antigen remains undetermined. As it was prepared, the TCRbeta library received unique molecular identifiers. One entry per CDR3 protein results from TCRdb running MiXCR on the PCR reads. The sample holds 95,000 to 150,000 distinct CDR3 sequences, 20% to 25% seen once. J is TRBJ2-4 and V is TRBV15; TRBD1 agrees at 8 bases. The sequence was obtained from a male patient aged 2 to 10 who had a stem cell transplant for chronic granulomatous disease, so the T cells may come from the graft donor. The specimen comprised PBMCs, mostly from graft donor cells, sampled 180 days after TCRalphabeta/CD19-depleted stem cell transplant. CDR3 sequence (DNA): TGTGCCACCAGCACAGACAGGGGAAGTCTCTTGTACATTCAGTACTTC. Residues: CATSTDRGSLLYIQYF.